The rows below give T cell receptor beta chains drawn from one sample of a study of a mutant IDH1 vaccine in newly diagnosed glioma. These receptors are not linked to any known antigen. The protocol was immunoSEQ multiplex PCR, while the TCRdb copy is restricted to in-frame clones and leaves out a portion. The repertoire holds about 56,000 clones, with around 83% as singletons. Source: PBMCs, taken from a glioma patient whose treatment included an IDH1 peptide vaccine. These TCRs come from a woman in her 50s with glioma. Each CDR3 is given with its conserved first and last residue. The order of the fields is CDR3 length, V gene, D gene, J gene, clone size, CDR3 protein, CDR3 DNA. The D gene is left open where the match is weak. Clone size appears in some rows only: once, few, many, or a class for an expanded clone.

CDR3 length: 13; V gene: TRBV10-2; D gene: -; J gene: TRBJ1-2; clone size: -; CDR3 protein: CATRQSTNYGYTF; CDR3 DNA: TGCGCCACCCGGCAGAGTACTAACTATGGCTACACCTTC
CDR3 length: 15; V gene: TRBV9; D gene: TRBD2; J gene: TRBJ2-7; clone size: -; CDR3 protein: CASSVDSGVSYEQYF; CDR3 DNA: TGTGCCAGCAGCGTAGACAGCGGGGTCTCCTACGAGCAGTACTTC
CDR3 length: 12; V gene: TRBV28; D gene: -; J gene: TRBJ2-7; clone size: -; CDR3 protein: CASRMGSYEQYF; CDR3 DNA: TGTGCCAGCCGCATGGGCTCCTACGAGCAGTACTTC
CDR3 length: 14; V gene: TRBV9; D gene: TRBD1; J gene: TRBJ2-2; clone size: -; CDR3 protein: CASSTRGTAGELFF; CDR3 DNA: TGTGCCAGCAGCACCCGAGGGACAGCCGGGGAGCTGTTTTTT
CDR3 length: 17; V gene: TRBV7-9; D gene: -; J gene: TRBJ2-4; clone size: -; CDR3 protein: CASSYRTTEIGKNIQYF; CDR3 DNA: TGTGCCAGCAGCTACAGAACGACAGAGATCGGAAAAAACATTCAGTACTTC
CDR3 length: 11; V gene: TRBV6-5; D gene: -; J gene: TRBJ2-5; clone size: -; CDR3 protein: CASSYKETQYF; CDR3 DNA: TGTGCCAGCAGTTACAAAGAGACCCAGTACTTC
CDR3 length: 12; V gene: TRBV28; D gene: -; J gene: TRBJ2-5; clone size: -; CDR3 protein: CASEQGGETQYF; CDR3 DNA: TGTGCCAGCGAACAGGGTGGCGAGACCCAGTACTTC
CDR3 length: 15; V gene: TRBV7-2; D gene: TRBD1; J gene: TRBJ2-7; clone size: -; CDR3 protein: CASSLSRGLIYEQYF; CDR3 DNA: TGTGCCAGCAGCTTATCCAGGGGGCTAATCTACGAGCAGTACTTC
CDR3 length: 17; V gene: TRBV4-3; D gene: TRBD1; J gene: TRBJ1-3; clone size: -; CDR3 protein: CASSHFLGQGPGNTIYF; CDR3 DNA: TGCGCCAGCAGCCACTTTTTGGGACAGGGACCTGGAAACACCATATATTTT
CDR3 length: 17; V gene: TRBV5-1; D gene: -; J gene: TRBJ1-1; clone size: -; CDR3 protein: CASSLEGQPHFNTEAFF; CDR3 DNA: TGCGCCAGCAGCTTGGAAGGGCAGCCACATTTTAACACTGAAGCTTTCTTT
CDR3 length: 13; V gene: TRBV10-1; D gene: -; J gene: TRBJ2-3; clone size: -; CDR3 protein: CASSLLGTDTQYF; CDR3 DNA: TGCGCCAGCAGCCTACTCGGCACAGATACGCAGTATTTT
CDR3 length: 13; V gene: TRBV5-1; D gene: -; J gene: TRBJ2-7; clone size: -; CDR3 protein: CASSLGTVNEQYF; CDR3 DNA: TGCGCCAGCAGCTTGGGAACAGTTAACGAGCAGTACTTC
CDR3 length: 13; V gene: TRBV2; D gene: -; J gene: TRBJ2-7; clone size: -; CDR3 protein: CASSELMGYEQYF; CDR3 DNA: TGTGCCAGCAGTGAACTTATGGGCTACGAGCAGTACTTC
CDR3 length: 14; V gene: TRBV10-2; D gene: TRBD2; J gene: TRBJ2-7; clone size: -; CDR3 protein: CASSDSGGAYEQYF; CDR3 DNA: TGCGCCAGCAGTGACAGCGGGGGGGCCTACGAGCAGTACTTC
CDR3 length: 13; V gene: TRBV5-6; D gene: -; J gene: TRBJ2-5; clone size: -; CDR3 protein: CASSLGVQETQYF; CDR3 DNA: TGTGCCAGCAGCTTGGGGGTCCAAGAGACCCAGTACTTC
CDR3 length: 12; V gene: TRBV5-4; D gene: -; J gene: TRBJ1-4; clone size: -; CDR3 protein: CASSSVGEKLFF; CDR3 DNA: TGTGCCAGCAGCTCTGTGGGGGAAAAACTGTTTTTT
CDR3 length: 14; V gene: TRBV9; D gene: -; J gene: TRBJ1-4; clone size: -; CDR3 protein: CASSEDRQREKLFF; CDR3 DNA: TGTGCCAGCAGCGAGGACCGACAACGTGAAAAACTGTTTTTT
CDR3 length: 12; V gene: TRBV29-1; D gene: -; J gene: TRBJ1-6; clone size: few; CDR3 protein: CSGRNVDSPLHF; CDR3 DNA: TGCAGCGGGCGCAACGTGGATTCACCCCTCCACTTT
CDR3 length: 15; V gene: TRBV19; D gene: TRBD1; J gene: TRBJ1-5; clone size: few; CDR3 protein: CASSILGQGNQPQHF; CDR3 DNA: TGTGCCAGTAGTATCCTGGGACAGGGGAATCAGCCCCAGCATTTT
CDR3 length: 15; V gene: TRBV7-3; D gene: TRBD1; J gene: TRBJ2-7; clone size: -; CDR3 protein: CASSWGDRDRDEQYF; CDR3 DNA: TGTGCCAGCAGCTGGGGAGATAGGGACAGGGACGAGCAGTACTTC
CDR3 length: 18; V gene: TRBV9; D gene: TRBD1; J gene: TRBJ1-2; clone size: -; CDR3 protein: CASSVLPGQGGTSYGYTF; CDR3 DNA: TGTGCCAGCAGCGTCCTTCCGGGACAGGGTGGAACCAGCTATGGCTACACCTTC
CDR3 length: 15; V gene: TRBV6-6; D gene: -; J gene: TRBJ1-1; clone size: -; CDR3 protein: CASRTTGLLNTEAFF; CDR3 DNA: TGTGCCAGCAGGACTACAGGGTTATTGAACACTGAAGCTTTCTTT
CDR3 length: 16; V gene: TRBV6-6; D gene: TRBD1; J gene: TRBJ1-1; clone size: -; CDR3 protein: CASSRLNRGPNTEAFF; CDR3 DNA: TGTGCCAGCAGTCGCCTAAACAGGGGGCCGAACACTGAAGCTTTCTTT
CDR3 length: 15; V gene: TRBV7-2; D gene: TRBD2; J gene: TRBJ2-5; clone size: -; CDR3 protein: CASSSSGTYQETQYF; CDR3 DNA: TGTGCCAGCAGCTCTAGCGGAACGTACCAAGAGACCCAGTACTTC
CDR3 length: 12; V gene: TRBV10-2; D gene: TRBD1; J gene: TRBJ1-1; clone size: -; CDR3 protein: CASSRTGPEAFF; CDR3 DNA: TGCGCCAGCAGTCGGACAGGGCCCGAAGCTTTCTTT
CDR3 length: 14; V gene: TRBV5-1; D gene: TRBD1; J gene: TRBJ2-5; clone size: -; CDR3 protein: CASSSPGQQETQYF; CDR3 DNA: TGCGCCAGCAGCTCTCCGGGACAGCAAGAGACCCAGTACTTC
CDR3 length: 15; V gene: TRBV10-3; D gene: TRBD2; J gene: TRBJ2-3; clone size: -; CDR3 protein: CAISAGLVGTDTQYF; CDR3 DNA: TGTGCCATCAGTGCCGGACTAGTCGGCACAGATACGCAGTATTTT
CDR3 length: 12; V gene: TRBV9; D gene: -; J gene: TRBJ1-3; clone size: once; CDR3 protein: CASSLGGSTIYF; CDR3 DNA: TGTGCCAGCAGCTTAGGAGGGTCCACCATATATTTT
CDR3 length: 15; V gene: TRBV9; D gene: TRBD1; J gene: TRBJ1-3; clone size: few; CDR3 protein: CASSVGGTGGNTIYF; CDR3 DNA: TGTGCCAGCAGCGTAGGTGGGACAGGAGGAAACACCATATATTTT
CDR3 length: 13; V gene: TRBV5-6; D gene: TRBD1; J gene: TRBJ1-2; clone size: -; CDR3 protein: CASRETGGSGYTF; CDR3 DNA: TGTGCCAGCAGAGAGACAGGGGGCAGTGGCTACACCTTC
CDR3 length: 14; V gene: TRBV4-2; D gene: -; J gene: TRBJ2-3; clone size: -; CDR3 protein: CASSQDASTDTQYF; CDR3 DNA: TGTGCCAGCAGCCAAGATGCTAGCACAGATACGCAGTATTTT
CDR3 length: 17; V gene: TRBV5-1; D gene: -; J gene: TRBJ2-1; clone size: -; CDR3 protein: CASSFDMRGLSYNEQFF; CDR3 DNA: TGCGCCAGCAGCTTTGACATGCGGGGGCTGTCCTACAATGAGCAGTTCTTC
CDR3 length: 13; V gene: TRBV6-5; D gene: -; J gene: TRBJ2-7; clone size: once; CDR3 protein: CASSIPGYTEQYF; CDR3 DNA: TGTGCCAGCAGTATCCCAGGGTATACTGAGCAGTACTTC
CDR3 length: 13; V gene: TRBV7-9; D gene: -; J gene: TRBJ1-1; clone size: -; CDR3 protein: CASSPSGGTEAFF; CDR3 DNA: TGTGCCAGCAGCCCATCGGGGGGCACTGAAGCTTTCTTT
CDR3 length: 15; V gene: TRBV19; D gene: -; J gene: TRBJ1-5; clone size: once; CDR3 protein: CASSIGTDSNQPQHF; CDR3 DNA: TGTGCCAGTAGTATAGGGACGGATAGCAATCAGCCCCAGCATTTT
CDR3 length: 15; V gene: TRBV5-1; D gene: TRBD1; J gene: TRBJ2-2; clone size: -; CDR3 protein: CASSGQGGNTGELFF; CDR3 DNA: TGCGCCAGCAGTGGACAGGGGGGGAACACCGGGGAGCTGTTTTTT
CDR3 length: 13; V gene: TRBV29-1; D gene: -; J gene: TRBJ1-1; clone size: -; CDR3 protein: CSVPTVLNTEAFF; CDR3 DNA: TGCAGCGTGCCAACAGTGCTGAACACTGAAGCTTTCTTT
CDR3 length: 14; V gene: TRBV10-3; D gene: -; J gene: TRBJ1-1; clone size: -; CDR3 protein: CAISESSSKDEAFF; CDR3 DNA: TGTGCCATCAGTGAGTCGAGTTCGAAGGATGAAGCTTTCTTT
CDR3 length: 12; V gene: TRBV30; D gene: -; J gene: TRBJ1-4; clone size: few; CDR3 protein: CAWSVMTEKLFF; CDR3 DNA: TGTGCCTGGAGTGTAATGACGGAAAAACTGTTTTTT
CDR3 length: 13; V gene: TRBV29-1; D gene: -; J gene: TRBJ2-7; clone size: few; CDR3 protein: CSVRGSQAYEQYF; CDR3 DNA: TGCAGCGTTCGAGGTAGCCAGGCCTACGAGCAGTACTTC
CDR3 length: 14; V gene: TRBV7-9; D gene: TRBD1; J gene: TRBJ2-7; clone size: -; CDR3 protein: CASRSGTGALEQYF; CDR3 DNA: TGTGCCAGCAGATCCGGGACAGGGGCTCTCGAGCAGTACTTC
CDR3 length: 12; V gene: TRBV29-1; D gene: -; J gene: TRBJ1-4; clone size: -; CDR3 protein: CSVAGANEKLFF; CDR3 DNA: TGCAGCGTTGCTGGGGCTAATGAAAAACTGTTTTTT
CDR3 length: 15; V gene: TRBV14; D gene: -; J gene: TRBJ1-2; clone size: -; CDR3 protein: CASSQVKGPTYGYTF; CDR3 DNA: TGTGCCAGCAGCCAAGTCAAGGGGCCGACATACGGCTACACCTTC
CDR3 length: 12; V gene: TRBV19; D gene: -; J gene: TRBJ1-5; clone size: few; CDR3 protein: CASSPLHQPQHF; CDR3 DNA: TGTGCCAGTAGTCCTCTCCATCAGCCCCAGCATTTT
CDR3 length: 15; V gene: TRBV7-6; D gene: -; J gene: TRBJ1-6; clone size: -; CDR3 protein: CASSLVGGEGSPLHF; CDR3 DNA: TGTGCCAGCAGCTTAGTCGGGGGGGAGGGTTCACCCCTCCACTTT
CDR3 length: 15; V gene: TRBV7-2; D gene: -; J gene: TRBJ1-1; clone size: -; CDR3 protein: CASSRTGLMNTEAFF; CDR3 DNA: TGTGCCAGCAGCCGCACGGGGCTAATGAACACTGAAGCTTTCTTT
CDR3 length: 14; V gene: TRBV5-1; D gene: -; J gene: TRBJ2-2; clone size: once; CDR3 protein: CASSSTTGTGELFF; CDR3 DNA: TGCGCCAGCAGCTCGACAACAGGGACCGGGGAGCTGTTTTTT
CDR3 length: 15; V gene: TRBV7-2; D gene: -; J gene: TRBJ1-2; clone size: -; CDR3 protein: CASSLVSEWNYGYTF; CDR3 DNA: TGTGCCAGCAGCTTAGTGAGTGAATGGAACTATGGCTACACCTTC
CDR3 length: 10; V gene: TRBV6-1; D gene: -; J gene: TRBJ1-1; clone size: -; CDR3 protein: CAAEGTEAFF; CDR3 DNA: TGTGCCGCCGAGGGAACTGAAGCTTTCTTT
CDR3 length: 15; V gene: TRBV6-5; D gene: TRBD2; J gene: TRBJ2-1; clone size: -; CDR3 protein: CASSPNRLAGEPQFF; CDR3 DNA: TGTGCCAGCAGCCCCAATAGACTAGCGGGGGAGCCGCAGTTCTTC
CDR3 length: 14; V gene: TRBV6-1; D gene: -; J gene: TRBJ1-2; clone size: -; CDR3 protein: CASSEAGPLYGYTF; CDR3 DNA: TGTGCCAGCAGTGAAGCGGGCCCCCTCTATGGCTACACCTTC
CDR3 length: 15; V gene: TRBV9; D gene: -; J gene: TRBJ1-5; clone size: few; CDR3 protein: CASSVILPLDQPQHF; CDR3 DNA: TGTGCCAGCAGCGTGATCCTACCGCTAGATCAGCCCCAGCATTTT
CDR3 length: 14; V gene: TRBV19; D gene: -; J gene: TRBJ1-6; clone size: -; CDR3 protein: CATTASSYNSPLHF; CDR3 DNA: TGTGCCACGACCGCGAGCTCCTATAATTCACCCCTCCACTTT
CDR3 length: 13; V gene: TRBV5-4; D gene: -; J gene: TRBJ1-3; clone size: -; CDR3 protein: CASRVVGGNTIYF; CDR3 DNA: TGTGCCAGCAGGGTGGTTGGGGGAAACACCATATATTTT
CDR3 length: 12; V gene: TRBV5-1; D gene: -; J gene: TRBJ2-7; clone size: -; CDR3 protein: CASSSLAYEQYF; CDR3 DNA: TGCGCCAGCAGCTCCCTGGCGTACGAGCAGTACTTC